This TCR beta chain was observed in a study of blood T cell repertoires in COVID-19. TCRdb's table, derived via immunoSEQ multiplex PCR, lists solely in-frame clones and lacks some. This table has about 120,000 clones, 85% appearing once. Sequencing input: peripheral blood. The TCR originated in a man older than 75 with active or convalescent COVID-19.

As DNA, the CDR3 is TGTGCCAGTAGTATGGGGACAGACTACAATGAGCAGTTCTTC. Residues: CASSMGTDYNEQFF. This chain links TRBV19 with TRBJ2-1, with TRBD1 matching over 7 bases. V trimming: 3 bases; J trimming: 3 bases; junction bases outside the gene matches: 2. The CDR3 extends over 14 amino acids. CDR1 and CDR2 from the germline V gene are LNHDA and SQIVND (reference sequence).